Listed below are T cell receptor beta chains from one sample, sequenced in a study of blood T cell repertoires in COVID-19. Clones were read by immunoSEQ multiplex PCR, and TCRdb kept only the in-frame ones, dropping some. The sample lists more than 55,000 clones; over 75% were seen once. Sequencing was performed on peripheral blood. The receptors derive from a man older than 75 with acute or convalescent COVID-19. CDR3s include the opening cysteine and the closing phenylalanine or tryptophan. The D gene is left open where the match is weak. Clone sizes are given selectively: once, few, many, or a class where the clone is expanded.

.	TRBD1	TRBV7-9	TRBJ1-6	CASSPGQTNSPLHF	TGTGCCAGCAGCCCGGGACAGACTAATTCACCCCTCCACTTT
.	TRBD2	TRBV5-1	TRBJ2-3	CASSIQLAGVGDTQYF	TGCGCCAGCAGCATCCAGCTAGCGGGGGTTGGAGATACGCAGTATTTT
.	.	TRBV7-2	TRBJ2-2	CASSRSRSRGRFPGELFF	TGTGCCAGCAGCCGGAGCAGGAGCCGGGGTAGATTCCCCGGGGAGCTGTTTTTT
.	TRBD1	TRBV5-5	TRBJ2-7	CASSFRDSLSYEQYF	TGTGCCAGCAGCTTTCGGGACAGTCTCTCCTACGAGCAGTACTTC
.	TRBD1	TRBV7-2	TRBJ2-4	CASSLDGTGVAKNIQYF	TGTGCCAGCAGCTTAGATGGGACAGGGGTTGCCAAAAACATTCAGTACTTC
.	TRBD2	TRBV3-1/TRBV3-2	TRBJ2-2	CASSQEAGVASTGELFF	TGTGCCAGCAGCCAAGAGGCGGGGGTCGCTAGCACCGGGGAGCTGTTTTTT
once	.	TRBV6-5	TRBJ1-2	CASSRVGAGYTF	TGTGCCAGCAGCCGGGTAGGGGCTGGCTACACCTTC
once	TRBD2	TRBV5-6	TRBJ2-7	CASLGGRGLEQYF	TGTGCCAGCCTGGGGGGGAGAGGTCTCGAGCAGTACTTC
.	.	TRBV6-5	TRBJ2-5	CASSRDSFQETQYF	TGTGCCAGCAGCCGGGACTCCTTTCAAGAGACCCAGTACTTC
.	TRBD2	TRBV6-5	TRBJ2-1	CASRQGGGTQFF	TGTGCCAGCCGGCAAGGCGGGGGAACGCAGTTCTTC
.	.	TRBV20-1	TRBJ2-4	CSASNSGEIQYF	TGCAGTGCTAGTAACTCAGGGGAAATTCAGTACTTC
.	TRBD1	TRBV6-1	TRBJ1-4	CASSETTGGVTNEKLFF	TGTGCCAGCAGTGAAACGACAGGGGGCGTGACTAATGAAAAACTGTTTTTT
.	.	TRBV6-1	TRBJ1-1	CASSEAVFGGRNTEAFF	TGTGCCAGCAGTGAAGCTGTGTTTGGGGGGAGGAACACTGAAGCTTTCTTT
.	.	TRBV2	TRBJ1-6	CASSGALNSPLHF	TGTGCCAGCAGTGGAGCCCTCAATTCACCCCTCCACTTT
.	.	TRBV18	TRBJ1-4	CASSPRDREKLFF	TGTGCCAGCTCACCCCGGGATCGCGAAAAACTGTTTTTT
.	.	TRBV6-5	TRBJ1-5	CASSYGSNDQPQHF	TGTGCCAGCAGTTACGGCAGTAACGATCAGCCCCAGCATTTT
once	.	TRBV7-9	TRBJ2-1	CASLADHSPAEQFF	TGTGCCAGTTTAGCGGACCACTCCCCCGCTGAGCAGTTCTTC
.	TRBD1	TRBV5-5	TRBJ1-2	CASSPRPGTGHYGYTF	TGTGCCAGCAGCCCACGTCCCGGGACAGGGCACTATGGCTACACCTTC
.	.	TRBV3-1/TRBV3-2	TRBJ2-2	CASSPGLGRSGELFF	TGTGCCAGCAGCCCGGGCCTAGGGAGGTCCGGGGAGCTGTTTTTT
.	TRBD1	TRBV7-2	TRBJ1-6	CASSLARGTGGRSPLHF	TGTGCCAGCAGCTTAGCGCGAGGGACAGGGGGCAGGTCACCCCTCCACTTT
once	TRBD1	TRBV23-1	TRBJ2-2	CASSPWDRGLTGELFF	TGCGCCAGCAGTCCGTGGGACAGGGGGCTCACCGGGGAGCTGTTTTTT
.	.	TRBV10-3	TRBJ2-2	CATYDTNTGELFF	TGTGCCACCTATGACACGAACACCGGGGAGCTGTTTTTT
.	.	TRBV28	TRBJ1-3	CASSLGTFGNTIYF	TGTGCCAGCAGTTTAGGGACATTTGGAAACACCATATATTTT
few	.	TRBV28	TRBJ2-7	CASSLAAGTTYEQYF	TGTGCCAGCAGTTTAGCGGCGGGGACCACCTACGAGCAGTACTTC
few	.	TRBV19	TRBJ2-6	CASSPTGANVLTF	TGTGCCAGTAGTCCAACTGGGGCCAACGTCCTGACTTTC
.	.	TRBV6-5	TRBJ2-2	CASSYALYTGELFF	TGTGCCAGCAGTTACGCCCTATATACCGGGGAGCTGTTTTTT
.	TRBD1	TRBV9	TRBJ1-2	CASRGPGDSYGYTF	TGTGCCAGCAGGGGGCCCGGGGACAGCTATGGCTACACCTTC
.	.	TRBV28	TRBJ2-5	CASSLPTGDSETQYF	TGTGCCAGCAGTCTCCCGACGGGGGATTCGGAGACCCAGTACTTC
.	TRBD2	TRBV20-1	TRBJ2-1	CSASSTSGFNEQFF	TGCAGTGCTAGTTCTACTAGCGGGTTCAATGAGCAGTTCTTC
.	.	TRBV5-1	TRBJ2-7	CASSLGPGKAYEQYF	TGCGCCAGCAGCTTGGGCCCAGGGAAAGCCTACGAGCAGTACTTC
.	TRBD2	TRBV7-9	TRBJ2-3	CASSLGSGGPRGTDTQYF	TGTGCCAGCAGCTTAGGTAGCGGGGGCCCCCGTGGGACAGATACGCAGTATTTT
.	TRBD1	TRBV7-8	TRBJ2-1	CASSLATGLGEQFF	TGTGCCAGCAGCTTAGCGACAGGGTTAGGGGAGCAGTTCTTC
few	.	TRBV3-1/TRBV3-2	TRBJ2-2	CASSRSGGELFF	TGTGCCAGCAGCCGGTCGGGCGGGGAGCTGTTTTTT
.	TRBD1	TRBV9	TRBJ2-6	CASGTGGSGANVLTF	TGTGCCAGCGGCACAGGGGGCTCTGGGGCCAACGTCCTGACTTTC
.	.	TRBV29-1	TRBJ2-1	CSVDVQNEQFF	TGCAGCGTTGATGTACAGAATGAGCAGTTCTTC
.	TRBD1	TRBV30	TRBJ1-1	CAWSRNRGTEAFF	TGTGCCTGGAGTAGAAACAGGGGTACTGAAGCTTTCTTT
.	TRBD1	TRBV10-3	TRBJ1-2	CAISEQVTGNGYTF	TGTGCCATCAGTGAGCAGGTGACAGGGAATGGCTACACCTTC
.	TRBD1	TRBV18	TRBJ2-3	CASSPRGGASDTQYF	TGTGCCAGCTCACCACGAGGGGGCGCATCAGATACGCAGTATTTT
.	.	TRBV12-3/TRBV12-4	TRBJ1-5	CASSTGNNQPQHF	TGTGCCAGCAGTACAGGGAACAATCAGCCCCAGCATTTT
.	TRBD2	TRBV7-8	TRBJ2-5	CASSFGLAGETQYF	TGTGCCAGCAGCTTTGGGCTAGCGGGGGAGACCCAGTACTTC
.	.	TRBV27	TRBJ2-1	CASSPRGGNEQFF	TGTGCCAGCAGTCCCCGAGGCGGCAATGAGCAGTTCTTC
.	TRBD1	TRBV5-1	TRBJ1-1	CASSPNPPETGGLNTEAFF	TGCGCCAGCAGCCCTAACCCGCCGGAGACAGGGGGCCTGAACACTGAAGCTTTCTTT